This entry describes one T cell receptor (beta chain). The data derive from a study of cytomegalovirus exposure and HLA in healthy donors. V was clipped by 5 bases and J by 4 bases, with 10 bases between them. The CDR3 has 13 residues. Germline V gene data show CDR1 as PRHDT and CDR2 as FYEKMQ (reference sequence). The PCR ran on 60 Vbeta and 13 Jbeta primers. Profiled with immunoSEQ multiplex PCR; TCRdb holds only in-frame clones, not every one. The sample has around 170,000 clones, over 70% seen once. This sequence originates from a man between 45 and 60 years old in good health and CMV-seronegative. This chain connects TRBV13 to TRBJ2-3; unclear D gene. Sequenced material: PBMCs. CDR3 sequence (DNA): TGTGCCAGCAGCCTCGTCCGAGCAGATACGCAGTATTTT. This encodes CASSLVRADTQYF.